This TCR beta chain was found in a study of CD8+ T cells in alopecia areata. Study outcomes and limitations: Higher clonality and more expanded CD8+ clones appeared in lesional than normal scalp.

A word on this clone: Its antigen remains unidentified.

Extraction and reverse transcription of RNA yielded cDNA as the sequencing template. TCRdb's copy holds only in-frame clones and misses some; the assay was immunoSEQ multiplex PCR. The sample includes 110,000 to 150,000 clones, about three fifths of them seen just once. This CDR3 has 18 residues. The germline CDR1 and CDR2 sequences are LGHNA and YNFKEQ. Germline trimming cut 0 bases from V and 0 bases from J; bases unmatched to any gene: 7. The clonotype comes from a human donor with alopecia areata. Sequencing was performed on CD4+ T cells sorted from blood, taken at week 0. V gene TRBV4-2 combines with J gene TRBJ2-5, with 10 positions matching TRBD2. CDR3 protein: CASSQEVSGGPNQETQYF. CDR3 coding DNA: TGTGCCAGCAGCCAAGAGGTTAGCGGGGGGCCGAACCAAGAGACCCAGTACTTC.